The clone carrying this T cell receptor (beta chain) was counted many times. Its cognate antigen is unknown. The sample belongs to a study of T cells in Graves' hyperthyroidism and ophthalmopathy. Study details: Blood from the periphery was taken at initial diagnosis, before any treatment.

Germline values: CDR1 SGHRS, CDR2 YFSETQ. Trimming left V 4 bases short and J 11 bases short, with 15 bases between. The CDR3 has 12 amino acids. Study conclusions and caveats: Blood also held most thyroid clonotypes expanded beyond 0.001. Before onset, ophthalmopathy was predicted by the model a median 6.5 months earlier.

Amplified TCR beta CDR3 regions came from RNA transcripts. HTBI primers were employed in a first-round RT-PCR of the TCR CDR3. TCRdb processed the multiplex PCR reads anew with MiXCR; each CDR3 protein has one entry. The sample lists 350,000 or so distinct CDR3 sequences, approximately 18% occurring once. A patient was excluded if there was uncontrolled infection, other autoimmune disease, pregnancy or lactation. The chain has TRBV5-1 and TRBJ1-1, with D possibly TRBD1 on 6 matching bases. The sequencing input was blood. The TCR comes from a woman in her fifties or sixties with Graves' hyperthyroidism. CDR3 nucleotides: TGCGCCAGCAGCGCGAGCACAGGGTTCGCTTTCTTT. Its protein product is CASSASTGFAFF.